This TCR beta chain was identified in a study of T cells in Graves' hyperthyroidism and ophthalmopathy. CDR3 size: 13 residues. The germline V and J ends were trimmed by 0 bases and 3 bases, with 5 bases remaining between them. Germline CDR1 is LNHNV and CDR2 is YYDKDF (reference sequence). What was amplified from RNA transcripts were TCR beta CDR3 regions. Using the HTBI primer set, a first-round RT-PCR was run on the TCR CDR3. TCRdb recomputed calls from the multiplex PCR reads with MiXCR, one row per CDR3 protein. The data show hundreds of thousands of distinct CDR3 sequences, approximately 15% seen once. Graves' hyperthyroidism was deemed stable absent ophthalmopathy progression within 18 months.

The V gene is TRBV15, the J gene TRBJ1-1, with D hard to call. Sequenced input: blood. The clonotype originates from a woman between 18 and 29 years old with Graves' hyperthyroidism. The DNA of the CDR3 is TGTGCCACCAGCAGAGATCCCCACACTGAAGCTTTCTTT. It yields the protein CATSRDPHTEAFF. Full variable domain (missing parts from reference TRBV15 and TRBJ1-1): DAMVIQNPRYQVTQFGKPVTLSCSQTLNHNVMYWYQQKSSQAPKLLFHYYDKDFNNEADTPDNFQSRRPNTSFCFLDIRSPGLGDTAMYLCATSRDPHTEAFFGQGTRLTVV.